Listed below are T cell receptor beta chains from one sample, sequenced in a study of blood T cell repertoires in COVID-19. Sequenced by immunoSEQ multiplex PCR; TCRdb stores in-frame clones only, minus some. Found here are fewer than 500,000 clones, approximately 86% of them singletons; the top ten hold about 0.65%. Sequencing used PBMCs or T cells enriched from blood (not recorded which). Source of these receptors: a woman younger than 30 who had recovered from COVID-19. Both conserved end residues are part of each CDR3. The D gene is left open where the match is weak. Rows give clone size only sometimes, using once, few, many, or a class for an expanded clone.

v_call: TRBV5-1
d_call: NA
clone_size: NA
j_call: TRBJ1-4
cdr3_aa: CASSFGGDGEKLFF
cdr3_nt: TGCGCCAGCAGCTTCGGAGGCGATGGTGAAAAACTGTTTTTT

v_call: TRBV19
d_call: NA
clone_size: NA
j_call: TRBJ2-3
cdr3_aa: CASAETGSSTDTQYF
cdr3_nt: TGTGCCAGTGCGGAGACAGGTTCTAGCACAGATACGCAGTATTTT

v_call: TRBV9
d_call: TRBD1
clone_size: NA
j_call: TRBJ2-1
cdr3_aa: CASSVRDRGRYEQFF
cdr3_nt: TGTGCCAGCAGCGTACGGGACAGGGGGCGATATGAGCAGTTCTTC

v_call: TRBV3-1/TRBV3-2
d_call: TRBD1
clone_size: once
j_call: TRBJ2-1
cdr3_aa: CASSDTGDHNEQFF
cdr3_nt: TGTGCCAGCAGCGACACAGGGGACCACAATGAGCAGTTCTTC

v_call: TRBV30
d_call: NA
clone_size: NA
j_call: TRBJ2-5
cdr3_aa: CAWSVGETQYF
cdr3_nt: TGTGCCTGGAGTGTCGGAGAGACCCAGTACTTC

v_call: TRBV11-2
d_call: TRBD1
clone_size: NA
j_call: TRBJ2-3
cdr3_aa: CASSADRDRSTDTQYF
cdr3_nt: TGTGCCAGCAGCGCCGACCGGGACAGGAGCACAGATACGCAGTATTTT

v_call: TRBV7-9
d_call: TRBD1
clone_size: NA
j_call: TRBJ1-1
cdr3_aa: CASSSGTGSASEAFF
cdr3_nt: TGTGCCAGCAGCTCGGGGACAGGGAGTGCATCTGAAGCTTTCTTT

v_call: TRBV2
d_call: TRBD2
clone_size: NA
j_call: TRBJ2-3
cdr3_aa: CASNLGLAGTDTQYF
cdr3_nt: TGTGCCAGCAACCTGGGACTAGCGGGGACAGATACGCAGTATTTT

v_call: TRBV5-8
d_call: NA
clone_size: NA
j_call: TRBJ1-2
cdr3_aa: CASSSSRPPTANYGYTF
cdr3_nt: TGTGCCAGCAGCTCCTCTCGGCCCCCGACAGCTAACTATGGCTACACCTTC

v_call: TRBV2
d_call: NA
clone_size: NA
j_call: TRBJ1-6
cdr3_aa: CASSPQPTGILSSKSVNSPLHF
cdr3_nt: TGTGCCAGCAGTCCACAGCCGACAGGCATCCTATCCTCTAAATCGGTTAATTCACCCCTCCACTTT

v_call: TRBV7-2
d_call: TRBD1
clone_size: NA
j_call: TRBJ1-6
cdr3_aa: CASSLSGTGGSPLHF
cdr3_nt: TGTGCCAGCAGCTTATCCGGGACAGGGGGATCACCCCTCCACTTT

v_call: TRBV4-2
d_call: NA
clone_size: NA
j_call: TRBJ2-1
cdr3_aa: CASSQGRVGGNEQFF
cdr3_nt: TGTGCCAGCAGCCAAGGGAGGGTGGGGGGCAATGAGCAGTTCTTC

v_call: TRBV7-8
d_call: TRBD1
clone_size: NA
j_call: TRBJ1-6
cdr3_aa: CASSLGRVDRADSPLHF
cdr3_nt: TGTGCCAGCAGCTTAGGTAGGGTGGACAGGGCCGATTCACCCCTCCACTTT

v_call: TRBV10-1
d_call: TRBD1
clone_size: few
j_call: TRBJ2-7
cdr3_aa: CASSDPGTGQEQYF
cdr3_nt: TGCGCCAGCAGTGACCCCGGGACAGGGCAAGAGCAGTACTTC

v_call: TRBV12-1
d_call: NA
clone_size: NA
j_call: TRBJ2-5
cdr3_aa: CASSPCSGGGEETQYF
cdr3_nt: TGTGCCAGCAGCCCCTGTAGCGGGGGCGGAGAAGAGACCCAGTACTTC

v_call: TRBV5-1
d_call: TRBD1
clone_size: NA
j_call: TRBJ2-7
cdr3_aa: CASSLDIAAGGYEQYF
cdr3_nt: TGCGCCAGCAGCTTGGATATCGCCGCAGGGGGATACGAGCAGTACTTC

v_call: TRBV28
d_call: NA
clone_size: NA
j_call: TRBJ1-4
cdr3_aa: CASSWGRDEGEKLFF
cdr3_nt: TGTGCCAGCAGTTGGGGGAGGGACGAGGGTGAAAAACTGTTTTTT

v_call: TRBV19
d_call: NA
clone_size: NA
j_call: TRBJ2-5
cdr3_aa: CASSYRTGKETQYF
cdr3_nt: TGTGCCAGTAGTTATAGGACGGGAAAAGAGACCCAGTACTTC

v_call: TRBV6-5
d_call: TRBD1
clone_size: NA
j_call: TRBJ1-2
cdr3_aa: CASSRGVEGYTF
cdr3_nt: TGTGCCAGCAGCAGGGGGGTGGAGGGCTACACCTTC

v_call: TRBV4-1
d_call: TRBD2
clone_size: NA
j_call: TRBJ2-7
cdr3_aa: CASSRGTSGAYEQYF
cdr3_nt: TGCGCCAGCAGCCGCGGGACTAGCGGGGCCTACGAGCAGTACTTC

v_call: TRBV2
d_call: NA
clone_size: NA
j_call: TRBJ1-1
cdr3_aa: CASTYFDGSEAFF
cdr3_nt: TGTGCCAGCACATACTTCGACGGGAGTGAAGCTTTCTTT

v_call: TRBV2
d_call: NA
clone_size: NA
j_call: TRBJ2-1
cdr3_aa: CASSQNEQFF
cdr3_nt: TGTGCCAGCAGTCAGAATGAGCAGTTCTTC

v_call: TRBV19
d_call: TRBD2
clone_size: NA
j_call: TRBJ2-3
cdr3_aa: CASSMGTSIISTDTQYF
cdr3_nt: TGTGCCAGTAGTATGGGGACTAGTATTATCAGCACAGATACGCAGTATTTT

v_call: TRBV4-1
d_call: NA
clone_size: NA
j_call: TRBJ2-7
cdr3_aa: CASSSIQSNGDEQYF
cdr3_nt: TGCGCCAGCAGCTCAATTCAGTCGAACGGGGACGAGCAGTACTTC

v_call: TRBV5-1
d_call: NA
clone_size: few
j_call: TRBJ2-1
cdr3_aa: CASSSQGIDEQFF
cdr3_nt: TGCGCCAGCAGCTCACAGGGTATCGATGAGCAGTTCTTC

v_call: TRBV6-2/TRBV6-3
d_call: TRBD1
clone_size: once
j_call: TRBJ2-1
cdr3_aa: CASSFGQGSSYNEQFF
cdr3_nt: TGTGCCAGCAGTTTTGGACAGGGTAGTTCCTACAATGAGCAGTTCTTC

v_call: TRBV12-3/TRBV12-4
d_call: NA
clone_size: once
j_call: TRBJ2-5
cdr3_aa: CASSLSWETQYF
cdr3_nt: TGTGCCAGCAGTCTATCCTGGGAGACCCAGTACTTC

v_call: TRBV29-1
d_call: NA
clone_size: NA
j_call: TRBJ1-1
cdr3_aa: CSVEGLGRDTEAFF
cdr3_nt: TGCAGCGTTGAAGGTCTGGGGAGGGACACTGAAGCTTTCTTT

v_call: TRBV5-5
d_call: NA
clone_size: NA
j_call: TRBJ2-5
cdr3_aa: CASSLGAGETQYF
cdr3_nt: TGTGCCAGCAGCTTGGGAGCAGGAGAGACCCAGTACTTC

v_call: TRBV5-7
d_call: NA
clone_size: NA
j_call: TRBJ1-2
cdr3_aa: CASSLWARPNYGYTF
cdr3_nt: TGTGCCAGCAGCTTATGGGCCCGTCCTAACTATGGCTACACCTTC

v_call: TRBV18
d_call: TRBD1
clone_size: NA
j_call: TRBJ1-2
cdr3_aa: CASSRGQGDGYTF
cdr3_nt: TGTGCCAGCTCCCGAGGACAGGGGGATGGCTACACCTTC

v_call: TRBV28
d_call: TRBD1
clone_size: NA
j_call: TRBJ1-6
cdr3_aa: CASSAPDRVNSPLHF
cdr3_nt: TGTGCCAGCAGTGCACCGGACAGGGTTAATTCACCCCTCCACTTT

v_call: TRBV2
d_call: NA
clone_size: NA
j_call: TRBJ2-3
cdr3_aa: CASSVLDFTDTQYF
cdr3_nt: TGTGCCAGCAGTGTCCTGGACTTCACAGATACGCAGTATTTT